A selection of T cell receptor beta chains follows, all from one sample in a study of OX40 agonist ivuxolimab in advanced cancers. Libraries were prepared by immunoSEQ multiplex PCR; TCRdb keeps only in-frame clonotypes and omits some of them. The sample comprises about 94,000 clones, 87% of which are singletons, and approximately 0.3% rests with the top ten. Sequencing was performed on CD4+ or CD8+ T cells sorted from blood, taken in a trial of the OX40 agonist ivuxolimab. The receptors were sampled from an adult with an advanced solid tumor such as melanoma, head and neck, liver or kidney cancer. The CDR3 runs from the conserved cysteine through the conserved F or W. The order of the fields is D gene, clone size, V gene, J gene, CDR3 protein, CDR3 DNA. D genes are given only for firm matches. Clone sizes are given selectively: once, few, many, or a class where the clone is expanded.

>TRBD1|.|TRBV29-1|TRBJ2-1
CSAYGTERTGEQFF
TGCAGCGCCTACGGGACAGAGAGGACCGGTGAGCAGTTCTTC
>.|.|TRBV27|TRBJ1-5
CASSPGQFGNQPQHF
TGTGCCAGCAGCCCGGGACAATTTGGCAATCAGCCCCAGCATTTT
>TRBD1|.|TRBV19|TRBJ2-2
CASSIDSRQGTGELFF
TGTGCCAGTAGTATAGATTCGAGACAGGGGACCGGGGAGCTGTTTTTT
>TRBD1|.|TRBV19|TRBJ1-2
CASSTGDRGSYGYTF
TGTGCCAGTAGTACCGGGGACAGGGGCAGCTATGGCTACACCTTC
>TRBD1|many|TRBV7-2|TRBJ1-3
CASSPNRGNTIYF
TGTGCCAGCAGCCCCAACAGGGGGAACACCATATATTTT
>.|.|TRBV6-5|TRBJ1-4
CASSYRQGNEKLFF
TGTGCCAGCAGTTACAGGCAGGGTAACGAAAAACTGTTTTTT
>TRBD1|.|TRBV23-1|TRBJ2-4
CASSQPNRGRGENIQYF
TGCGCCAGCAGTCAACCAAACAGGGGGCGCGGGGAAAACATTCAGTACTTC
>.|.|TRBV30|TRBJ1-2
CASQRGTGYGYTF
TGTGCCTCCCAACGGGGGACGGGCTATGGCTACACCTTC
>TRBD1|.|TRBV25-1|TRBJ2-7
CASRQTGLHYEQYF
TGTGCCAGCAGGCAGACAGGGCTCCACTACGAGCAGTACTTC
>TRBD2|.|TRBV11-3|TRBJ2-2
CASSTYPGLAGGPDGELFF
TGTGCCAGCAGCACCTATCCGGGACTAGCGGGGGGGCCGGACGGGGAGCTGTTTTTT
>.|few|TRBV29-1|TRBJ2-2
CSVGLGRTGELFF
TGCAGCGTTGGATTGGGGAGGACCGGGGAGCTGTTTTTT
>.|once|TRBV2|TRBJ1-5
CASRGDSSSNQPQHF
TGTGCCAGCAGAGGCGACAGTTCTAGCAATCAGCCCCAGCATTTT
>.|once|TRBV19|TRBJ1-2
CASADSLYGYTF
TGTGCCAGCGCTGACAGCCTCTATGGCTACACCTTC
>TRBD1|.|TRBV29-1|TRBJ2-3
CSALGTGGTDTQYF
TGCAGCGCCCTGGGGACAGGGGGTACAGATACGCAGTATTTT
>.|.|TRBV6-5|TRBJ1-1
CASSYSFLMNTEAFF
TGTGCCAGCAGTTACTCGTTCCTTATGAACACTGAAGCTTTCTTT
>TRBD1|.|TRBV5-4|TRBJ2-3
CASTIPNTGVADTQYF
TGTGCCAGCACCATTCCAAACACAGGGGTTGCAGATACGCAGTATTTT
>TRBD1|.|TRBV6-5|TRBJ2-7
CASSQDRDHYEQYF
TGTGCCAGCAGTCAAGACAGGGACCATTACGAGCAGTACTTC
>TRBD2|.|TRBV11-2|TRBJ2-7
CASSPRATSGGAVEQYF
TGTGCCAGCAGCCCCCGGGCGACTAGCGGGGGGGCCGTCGAGCAGTACTTC
>TRBD2|.|TRBV19|TRBJ2-1
CASNQRGGRGEQFF
TGTGCCAGCAACCAGCGGGGGGGCCGTGGTGAGCAGTTCTTC
>.|.|TRBV10-3|TRBJ1-2
CAISDPGGGESNYGYTF
TGTGCCATCAGTGACCCCGGAGGAGGTGAATCTAACTATGGCTACACCTTC
>.|.|TRBV10-3|TRBJ1-4
CAISESLTTNEKLFF
TGTGCCATCAGTGAGTCGCTGACAACTAATGAAAAACTGTTTTTT
>.|once|TRBV5-4|TRBJ2-3
CASSLVVTPSTDTQYF
TGTGCCAGCAGCTTGGTTGTGACGCCTAGCACAGATACGCAGTATTTT
>.|.|TRBV7-8|TRBJ2-1
CASSLSGTLYNEQFF
TGTGCCAGCAGCTTAAGCGGAACACTGTACAATGAGCAGTTCTTC
>.|.|TRBV18|TRBJ2-7
CASSPSWRDSHYEQYF
TGTGCCAGCTCACCGTCGTGGAGGGACAGCCACTACGAGCAGTACTTC
>TRBD1|.|TRBV30|TRBJ2-7
CAWTTGLAYEQYF
TGTGCCTGGACGACAGGGCTTGCCTACGAGCAGTACTTC
>.|.|TRBV6-5|TRBJ2-5
CASSYGTRETQYF
TGTGCCAGCAGTTACGGGACTCGGGAGACCCAGTACTTC
>.|.|TRBV7-2|TRBJ2-3
CASSLERRAPDTQYF
TGTGCCAGCAGCTTAGAGAGGCGGGCCCCGGATACGCAGTATTTT
>.|.|TRBV7-6|TRBJ1-1
CASSLGQRTEAFF
TGTGCCAGCAGCTTAGGACAGCGCACTGAAGCTTTCTTT
>.|.|TRBV10-3|TRBJ2-1
CAIGRQESSYNEQFF
TGTGCCATCGGCCGACAGGAGAGCTCCTACAATGAGCAGTTCTTC
>.|.|TRBV7-2|TRBJ1-5
CASSLVGPASNQPQHF
TGTGCCAGCAGCTTAGTTGGGCCTGCTAGCAATCAGCCCCAGCATTTT
>TRBD1|.|TRBV6-6|TRBJ2-7
CASRTGGTPTYEQYF
TGTGCCAGCAGAACAGGGGGAACCCCCACCTACGAGCAGTACTTC
>TRBD1|.|TRBV5-1|TRBJ1-2
CASSSGQGYYGYTF
TGCGCCAGCAGCTCCGGACAGGGATACTATGGCTACACCTTC
>.|.|TRBV7-9|TRBJ1-1
CASSLVRGNTEAFF
TGTGCCAGCAGCTTAGTTAGGGGGAACACTGAAGCTTTCTTT
>.|.|TRBV6-6|TRBJ1-4
CASRKQGSSNEKLFF
TGTGCCAGCAGGAAACAGGGATCTTCTAATGAAAAACTGTTTTTT
>TRBD2|once|TRBV4-1|TRBJ2-5
CASSQVPSGGAQETQYF
TGCGCCAGCAGCCAAGTGCCTAGCGGGGGGGCACAAGAGACCCAGTACTTC
>.|.|TRBV5-6|TRBJ1-1
CASSGDNTEAFF
TGTGCCAGCAGCGGGGATAACACTGAAGCTTTCTTT
>.|.|TRBV7-2|TRBJ2-3
CASSPDTQYF
TGTGCCAGCAGCCCGGATACGCAGTATTTT
>TRBD1|once|TRBV11-2|TRBJ1-1
CASSSTGLAAEAFF
TGTGCCAGCAGCTCGACAGGGTTAGCTGCAGAGGCTTTCTTT